This entry concerns a single T cell receptor (beta chain). Germline V gives CDR1 MNHEY, CDR2 SMNVEV (reference sequence). The CDR3 covers 13 residues. V dropped 5 bases and J dropped 3; count of bases not matched to a gene: 4. These data come from a study of blood T cell repertoires in COVID-19. Those enrolled, adults aged about 18 to 89 years, came from about 24 US areas. Participants were placed into cohorts based on the clinical history they reported. Libraries were prepared by immunoSEQ multiplex PCR; TCRdb keeps only in-frame clonotypes and omits some of them. The table has over 250,000 clones, roughly 90% seen once.

The TCR was taken from a woman in her twenties or thirties who had recovered from COVID-19. The V gene is TRBV27, the J gene TRBJ2-7, with 7 bases identical to TRBD2. Sequenced input: PBMCs or T cells enriched from blood (not recorded which). The CDR3 reads CASSRGEVYEQYF. The DNA for the CDR3 is TGTGCCAGCAGTCGGGGGGAGGTCTACGAGCAGTACTTC.